The rows below give T cell receptor beta chains drawn from one sample of a study of cytomegalovirus exposure and HLA in healthy donors. Sequenced by immunoSEQ multiplex PCR; TCRdb stores in-frame clones only, minus some. The data contain fewer than 90,000 clones, 65% to 80% of them singletons. The source material was PBMCs. The receptors stem from a man under 40 in good health and CMV-seropositive. Both conserved end residues are part of each CDR3. The order of the fields is V gene, D gene, clone size, J gene, CDR3 protein, CDR3 DNA. The D gene is left open where the match is weak. Clone size is given for some rows only: seen once, a few or many times, or a class if the clone is expanded.

>TRBV29-1|.|.|TRBJ2-7
CSFEEDTAYEQYF
TGCAGTTTTGAAGAGGACACGGCCTACGAGCAGTACTTC
>TRBV7-9|.|once|TRBJ2-7
CASSLGAGAGYEQYF
TGTGCCAGCAGCTTAGGGGCAGGGGCTGGATACGAGCAGTACTTC
>TRBV5-1|TRBD1|.|TRBJ1-1
CASSQGAGVTEAFF
TGCGCCAGCAGTCAGGGGGCCGGGGTCACTGAAGCTTTCTTT
>TRBV21-1|.|.|TRBJ1-5
CASGGGHLASNQPQHF
TGTGCCAGCGGTGGGGGACATCTGGCCAGCAATCAGCCCCAGCATTTT
>TRBV6-6|.|.|TRBJ1-1
CASSYSRGGTEAFF
TGTGCCAGCAGTTACTCCCGGGGAGGAACTGAAGCTTTCTTT
>TRBV6-6|TRBD1|.|TRBJ2-2
CASRTPGTGNTGELFF
TGTGCCAGCAGGACTCCCGGGACAGGGAACACCGGGGAGCTGTTTTTT
>TRBV5-6|.|few|TRBJ1-6
CASSNWASSYNSPLHF
TGTGCCAGCAGCAATTGGGCTTCCTCCTATAATTCACCCCTCCACTTT
>TRBV9|TRBD2|.|TRBJ2-7
CASSVGGGSNYEQYF
TGTGCCAGCAGCGTAGGGGGGGGGTCCAACTACGAGCAGTACTTC
>TRBV5-6|.|few|TRBJ1-3
CASSFGTGNTIYF
TGTGCCAGCAGCTTCGGGACAGGAAACACCATATATTTT
>TRBV28|.|.|TRBJ1-1
CASSFATGRNTEAFF
TGTGCCAGCAGTTTCGCCACGGGGAGGAACACTGAAGCTTTCTTT
>TRBV29-1|.|.|TRBJ2-3
CSTGQQGYTDTQYF
TGCAGCACAGGACAGCAGGGGTACACAGATACGCAGTATTTT
>TRBV15|.|.|TRBJ1-1
CATSRELGRGAFF
TGTGCCACCAGCAGAGAATTGGGGCGGGGAGCTTTCTTT
>TRBV6-4|TRBD2|few|TRBJ2-3
CASSYSGGATDTQYF
TGTGCCAGCAGTTATAGCGGGGGGGCCACAGATACGCAGTATTTT
>TRBV6-5|TRBD2|.|TRBJ2-5
CASSYSLAGGRGTQYF
TGTGCCAGCAGTTACTCTCTAGCGGGGGGTCGGGGGACCCAGTACTTC
>TRBV2|TRBD1|.|TRBJ1-6
CASSAYQGQLVLSPLHF
TGTGCCAGCAGTGCCTACCAGGGACAGTTGGTTCTTTCACCCCTCCACTTT
>TRBV4-2|TRBD1|few|TRBJ1-1
CASSHAGTGDRLF
TGTGCCAGCAGCCACGCCGGGACAGGGGATCGGCTCTTT
>TRBV5-4|.|.|TRBJ2-7
CASSATSYEQYF
TGTGCCAGCAGCGCAACTTCATACGAGCAGTACTTC
>TRBV30|TRBD2|few|TRBJ2-1
CAWRAGLAGGKQFF
TGTGCCTGGAGGGCGGGACTAGCGGGGGGAAAGCAGTTCTTC
>TRBV19|.|.|TRBJ1-5
CASSRQTGGNQPQHF
TGTGCGAGTAGTCGACAGACAGGAGGCAATCAGCCCCAGCATTTT
>TRBV29-1|.|.|TRBJ2-5
CSVEDGAWQVGETQYF
TGCAGCGTTGAAGATGGGGCTTGGCAGGTCGGGGAGACCCAGTACTTC
>TRBV5-6|.|.|TRBJ2-1
CASSLVRGNEQFF
TGTGCCAGCAGCTTGGTTAGGGGGAATGAGCAGTTCTTC
>TRBV7-9|.|.|TRBJ2-7
CSSSLAPEYEQYF
TGTTCCAGCAGCTTAGCACCCGAGTACGAGCAGTACTTC
>TRBV5-1|TRBD1|.|TRBJ1-1
CASSWGLTGGEAEAFF
TGCGCCAGCAGCTGGGGGCTGACAGGGGGTGAGGCTGAAGCTTTCTTT
>TRBV9|TRBD2|once|TRBJ2-1
CASSVGGGGFYNEQFF
TGTGCCAGCAGCGTAGGGGGGGGTGGGTTTTACAATGAGCAGTTCTTC
>TRBV4-1|.|few|TRBJ1-2
CASSQEGINYGYTF
TGCGCCAGCAGCCAAGAGGGCATTAACTATGGCTACACCTTC
>TRBV4-2|TRBD1|.|TRBJ2-4
CASSQGRQGAKNIQYF
TGTGCCAGCAGCCAAGGGCGACAGGGGGCCAAAAACATTCAGTACTTC
>TRBV7-3|.|.|TRBJ2-7
CASSLTQGGFYEQYF
TGTGCCAGCAGCTTAACGCAGGGAGGCTTCTACGAGCAGTACTTC
>TRBV23-1|.|.|TRBJ2-7
CASSHPSQGGEQYF
TGCGCCAGCAGTCACCCGAGTCAGGGAGGCGAGCAGTACTTC
>TRBV6-1|TRBD1|few|TRBJ1-1
CASSEGLRQGRAFF
TGTGCCAGCAGTGAAGGACTCAGACAGGGTAGAGCTTTCTTT